What follows are 15 T cell receptor beta chains derived from one specimen sequenced in a study of spatial heterogeneity in lung cancer. The sample's time point: sample taken at primary tumor resection. TCRdb ran MiXCR on the 5' RACE reads and lists one entry per CDR3 protein. The sample lists 35,000 to 40,000 distinct CDR3 sequences, under 8% occurring once. Sample: PBMCs, taken at surgery. These receptors all come from a female donor with early-stage non-small cell lung cancer.

This clonotype has at least ten counts. The chain employs TRBV5-1 and TRBJ2-1, with TRBD1 identical over 9 bases. Trimming at V came to 3 bases and at J to 8 bases, leaving 3 bases not matched to a gene. CDR1 and CDR2 from the germline V gene are SGHRS and YFSETQ. This CDR3 contains 13 residues. The CDR3 region has the DNA TGCGCCAGCAGCTGGGGACAGGGATATGAGCAGTTCTTC. This gives the protein CASSWGQGYEQFF.

The chain joins TRBV20-1 to TRBJ2-1, with 9 bases fitting TRBD2. The CDR3 has 16 residues. The germline gives CDR1 DFQATT, CDR2 SNEGSKA (reference sequence). The junction had 8 bases not matched to a gene; V was cut back by 1 base and J by 4 bases. CDR3 amino acids: CSARVSVSGRYNEQFF. The CDR3 DNA follows: TGCAGTGCTAGAGTATCAGTTAGCGGGAGATACAATGAGCAGTTCTTC.

This clonotype was counted ten times or more. The chain combines TRBV28 with TRBJ2-1, with D unresolved. Between the trimmed V and J ends, which lost 3 bases and 0 bases, there was a span of 9 bases. The CDR3 totals 15 residues. Germline CDR1 reads MDHEN; CDR2 reads SYDVKM. The DNA of the CDR3 is TGTGCCAGCAGTTTCCCAGCTAGCTCCTACAATGAGCAGTTCTTC. Protein: CASSFPASSYNEQFF.

The chain carries TRBV14 and TRBJ2-1, with TRBD1 as a possible D gene (6 bases). This CDR3 region has 15 residues. From germline, CDR1 is SGHDN and CDR2 FVKESK. V lost 4 bases, J lost 8 bases, and 18 bases lay in between. For the CDR3, the DNA is TGTGCCAGCAGCCTACGCAGACAGGCGTCGGATGAGCAGTTCTTC. Protein: CASSLRRQASDEQFF.

Many counts were recorded for this clonotype. The rearrangement joins TRBV9 to TRBJ2-1, with TRBD1 matching 8 bases. After removal of 3 bases from V and 8 bases from J, the junction contained 16 bases not matched to a gene. CDR3 length: 17 amino acids. Germline-derived CDR1 and CDR2 are SGDLS and YYNGEE. CDR3 protein: CASSDPGGSTQGDEQFF. CDR3 nucleotides: TGTGCCAGCAGCGACCCAGGGGGCTCGACACAGGGGGATGAGCAGTTCTTC. The whole variable domain, filled in from reference TRBV9 and TRBJ2-1, reads DSGVTQTPKHLITATGQRVTLRCSPRSGDLSVYWYQQSLDQGLQFLIQYYNGEERAKGNILERFSAQQFPDLHSELNLSSLELGDSALYFCASSDPGGSTQGDEQFFGPGTRLTVL.

This clonotype was detected ten times or more. The rearrangement joins TRBV20-1 to TRBJ2-5, with 10 bases lining up with TRBD2. V trimming: 0 bases; J trimming: 0 bases; junction bases outside the gene matches: 7. The CDR3 has 17 amino acids. Looked up from germline, CDR1 is DFQATT and CDR2 is SNEGSKA (reference sequence). CDR3 in DNA: TGCAGTGCTAGAGATGATGGCCTAGCGGGGGACCAAGAGACCCAGTACTTC. Translating gives CSARDDGLAGDQETQYF.

This clonotype was counted ten times or more. The chain links TRBV20-1 to TRBJ1-1; D unclear. Germline V gene lookup returns CDR1 DFQATT and CDR2 SNEGSKA (reference sequence). This CDR3 has 14 residues. V lost 3 bases, J lost 0 bases, and 11 bases lay in between. CDR3 DNA sequence: TGCAGTGCTAGTCCCAGGCGCTTGAACACTGAAGCTTTCTTT. The encoded protein is CSASPRRLNTEAFF.

This clonotype came up many times. This chain links TRBV10-3 with TRBJ2-3, with D perhaps matching TRBD1 or TRBD2 (6 bases each). Looked up from germline, CDR1 is ENHRY and CDR2 is SYGVKD. V was cut by 8 bases and J by 6 bases, with 9 bases left in between. This CDR3 is built from 11 residues. DNA for the CDR3: TGTGCCATCGGAGGGGGGGATACGCAGTATTTT. Amino acids: CAIGGGDTQYF.

The rearrangement joins TRBV6-1 to TRBJ1-1; D is uncertain. The CDR3 spans 13 residues. The germline V gene encodes CDR1 MNHNS and CDR2 SASEGT. V dropped 1 base and J dropped 5 bases, with 8 bases sitting between them. DNA for the CDR3: TGTGCCAGCAGTGAAGAGCGTAGTACTGAAGCTTTCTTT. It translates to CASSEERSTEAFF.

In this sample, this clonotype turned up many times. The chain links TRBV2 to TRBJ1-5; no definite D call. Germline CDR1 reads SNHLY; CDR2 reads FYNNEI. The CDR3 length is 14 residues. V was pared by 2 bases and J by 5 bases, with 10 bases between. The CDR3 DNA reads TGTGCCAGCAGTGAAAGGGCAGGTTATCAGCCCCAGCATTTT. Encoded protein: CASSERAGYQPQHF.

V is TRBV19 and J is TRBJ2-6; TRBD1 matches 9 bases. The CDR3 totals 17 residues. Germline CDR1 and CDR2: LNHDA and SQIVND (reference sequence). The V gene end was trimmed by 5 bases and the J gene end by 1 base; junction bases not matched to a gene: 6. The DNA for the CDR3 is TGTGCCAGTAGTTTCGGGACAGGGCCATCTGGGGCCAACGTCCTGACTTTC. Its protein is CASSFGTGPSGANVLTF.

This clonotype was recorded many times. This rearrangement joins TRBV5-1 to TRBJ2-3; 12 positions agree with TRBD2. CDR3 length: 14 amino acids. Unmatched junction bases numbered 2, after V lost 2 bases and J lost 7 bases. The V gene's germline CDR1 is SGHRS and CDR2 YFSETQ. For the CDR3, the DNA is TGCGCCAGCAGCTTAGGACTAGCGGGAAATACGCAGTATTTT. This codes for CASSLGLAGNTQYF.

Many counts were recorded for this clonotype. The chain has TRBV7-6 and TRBJ2-2; D might be TRBD2 (6 bases). Germline CDR1 SGHVS, CDR2 FNYEAQ. The CDR3 covers 15 residues. V lost 5 bases, J lost 6 bases, and 16 bases lay in between. The CDR3 loop is CASSLTGSVAGELFF. The CDR3 nucleotides are TGTGCCAGCAGCCTCACCGGGAGCGTCGCCGGGGAGCTGTTTTTT.

This clonotype was recorded at least ten times. V gene TRBV19 combines with J gene TRBJ2-1; tentative D call: TRBD1 (7 bases). Trimming cost V 3 bases and J 6 bases, with 12 bases left between them. The CDR3 sequence is 14 residues long. Germline V gene sequence: CDR1 LNHDA, CDR2 SQIVND (reference sequence). DNA for the CDR3: TGTGCCAGTAGTATTCCAGGGGGAGGCAATGAGCAGTTCTTC. This translates into CASSIPGGGNEQFF.

This clonotype showed up many times. The rearrangement links TRBV5-8 to TRBJ2-5, with 12 bases fitting TRBD1. Trimming took 6 bases from V and 5 from J; bases not matched to a gene: 11. From germline, CDR1 is SGHTS and CDR2 YDEGEE. The CDR3 has 16 amino acids. CDR3 protein: CASTPRDRGPGETQYF. The CDR3 region has the DNA TGTGCCAGCACACCCCGGGACAGGGGGCCGGGGGAGACCCAGTACTTC.